The 24 T cell receptor beta chains listed next were all sequenced from one sample in a study of CD8 T cells in ankylosing spondylitis (dated by TCRdb to between 2016 and 2019). To prepare the library, 5' RACE was applied. The listed sequencing device is Illumina HiSeq 2500. The raw public data were reprocessed by TCRdb itself: fastp quality trimming at Q25, MiXCR clonotype calling, in-frame beta chains only. Each CDR3 protein gets just one entry, which takes the most common genes and DNA from the rows behind it. This sample is represented by roughly 230,000 distinct CDR3 sequences; 8% to 9% of them were singletons. The ten top clones hold about 5% of the sample. Sequenced: blood, either unsorted or a sorted T cell fraction (not recorded which). The receptors were gathered from a female donor with ankylosing spondylitis or in good health (not recorded which).

This clonotype was recorded at least ten times. The CDR3 DNA sequence: TGTGCCAGCAGTTCACCCAGTCTATCCAACGAGCAGTACTTC. This codes for CASSSPSLSNEQYF. The genes are TRBV28 and TRBJ2-7, with D unclear. Per the germline V gene, CDR1 is MDHEN and CDR2 is SYDVKM. This CDR3 has 14 amino acids. V gave up 4 bases and J gave up 5 bases, with 15 bases separating them. The entire variable domain, with the rest obtained from reference TRBV28 and TRBJ2-7, is as follows: DVKVTQSSRYLVKRTGEKVFLECVQDMDHENMFWYRQDPGLGLRLIYFSYDVKMKEKGDIPEGYSVSREKKERFSLILESASTNQTSMYLCASSSPSLSNEQYFGPGTRLTVT.

The V gene is TRBV3-1, the J gene TRBJ2-1; 9 positions match TRBD1. The CDR3 is 15 residues long. V lost 10 bases and J lost 5; bases outside the gene matches: 12. Germline V CDR1 and CDR2: LGHDT, YNNKEL (reference sequence). CDR3 sequence (DNA): TGTGCCACCTCCCCGAACAGGGGGCTGGACAATGAGCAGTTCTTC. It encodes CATSPNRGLDNEQFF.

The table lists this clonotype with many counts. This sequence joins TRBV5-4 and TRBJ2-1; 7 nucleotides match TRBD2. The CDR3 contains 14 residues. V lost 4 bases to trimming and J lost 5 bases; unmatched junction nucleotides: 6. Germline V gene lookup returns CDR1 SGHNT and CDR2 YYREEE (reference sequence). This chain's CDR3 is CASSAGVRDNEQFF. The CDR3 DNA reads as TGTGCCAGCAGCGCGGGGGTGCGTGACAATGAGCAGTTCTTC.

This clonotype was seen ten or more times. The rearrangement joins TRBV5-1 to TRBJ2-5; D call uncertain. Per germline, CDR1 SGHRS and CDR2 YFSETQ. The CDR3 is 13 amino acids. Trimming left V 6 bases short and J 1 base short, with 10 bases between. CDR3 sequence: CASNSAGQETQYF. The CDR3 DNA sequence: TGCGCCAGCAATTCGGCAGGCCAAGAGACCCAGTACTTC.

This clonotype was counted at least ten times. This chain links TRBV20-1 with TRBJ2-7; unclear D gene. The germline CDR1 and CDR2 sequences are DFQATT and SNEGSKA (reference sequence). CDR3 length: 12 amino acids. Trimming stripped 8 bases from V and 0 bases from J, with 11 bases between. The DNA of the CDR3 is TGCAGTCCGGAGCAGAGCTCCTACGAGCAGTACTTC. Its translation is CSPEQSSYEQYF.

This clonotype was detected many times. V usage is TRBV9 and J usage is TRBJ2-7; 11 nucleotides match TRBD1. Looked up from germline, CDR1 is SGDLS and CDR2 is YYNGEE. The CDR3 has 15 amino acids. J was trimmed by 4 bases and V by 0 bases; bases with no gene match: 3. CDR3 bases: TGTGCCAGCAGCGTAGGGACAGGGGGCTTTTACGAGCAGTACTTC. Amino acid sequence: CASSVGTGGFYEQYF.

This clonotype has ten or more counts. V is TRBV6-2 or TRBV6-3 and J is TRBJ2-7; D possibly corresponds to TRBD2 (5 bases). V was clipped by 2 bases and J by 3 bases, with 8 bases between them. The germline CDR1 and CDR2 sequences are MNHEY and SVGEGT. The CDR3 extends over 13 amino acids. For the CDR3, the DNA is TGTGCCAGCAGTTACGGACTCAACTACGAGCAGTACTTC. This translates into CASSYGLNYEQYF.

This chain connects TRBV6-5 to TRBJ1-1; D not resolved. The V end lost 0 bases, the J end lost 0 bases, and 5 bases lay between the germline ends. CDR1 and CDR2 (germline): MNHEY, SVGAGI. There are 14 residues in the CDR3. CDR3 sequence (DNA): TGTGCCAGCAGTTACTCGAGGGTGAACACTGAAGCTTTCTTT. Encoded protein: CASSYSRVNTEAFF.

This clonotype came up many times. The V and J genes are TRBV20-1 and TRBJ1-2, with 9 bases fitting TRBD1. J gave up 5 bases and V 3 bases, and 7 bases lay outside the gene matches. Germline V lookup: CDR1 DFQATT, CDR2 SNEGSKA (reference sequence). There are 14 residues in the CDR3. In DNA form, the CDR3 reads TGCAGTGCTAGGACCCACGGACAGGGGTATGGCTACACCTTC. Translated: CSARTHGQGYGYTF.

This clonotype was recorded at least ten times. The genes are TRBV4-2 and TRBJ2-7, with 8 bases fitting TRBD2. The V and J ends lost 1 base and 0 bases, in that order; junction bases with no gene match: 8. In germline, CDR1 is LGHNA, CDR2 YNFKEQ. The CDR3 extends over 17 amino acids. This CDR3 is CASSQGVTSGSSYEQYF. CDR3 DNA sequence: TGTGCCAGCAGCCAAGGGGTTACCAGCGGGAGCTCCTACGAGCAGTACTTC.

Only a few counts were recorded for this clonotype. V is TRBV15 and J is TRBJ1-5; no clear D. The V gene's germline CDR1 is LNHNV and CDR2 YYDKDF (reference sequence). This CDR3 has 14 residues. Deletions cut 3 bases from V and 1 base from J, with 7 bases between. CDR3 DNA: TGTGCCACCAGCAGCGGGTTCAGCAATCAGCCCCAGCATTTT. Residues: CATSSGFSNQPQHF.

This clonotype was found many times. This chain joins TRBV20-1 and TRBJ2-1; TRBD2 is a possible D gene (6 bases). Per the germline V gene, CDR1 is DFQATT and CDR2 is SNEGSKA (reference sequence). The CDR3 runs 12 residues. Trimming removed 5 bases at V and 5 bases at J, with 10 bases between. The CDR3 DNA reads as TGCAGTGCTTTCTGGACTAACAATGAGCAGTTCTTC. Its protein product is CSAFWTNNEQFF.

J is TRBJ2-7 and V is TRBV28; 7 bases map to TRBD2. The ends lost 2 bases at V and 4 bases at J; junction bases unmatched: 5. The CDR3 sequence is 14 residues long. Germline V CDR1 and CDR2: MDHEN, SYDVKM. The DNA of the CDR3 is TGTGCCAGCAGTTTAGGAGCGGGACGGTACGAGCAGTACTTC. It encodes CASSLGAGRYEQYF.

In this sample, this clonotype turned up many times. The chain uses TRBV4-2 and TRBJ2-1; the D gene is possibly TRBD2 (7 bases). V was trimmed by 0 bases and J by 7 bases, leaving 28 bases between them. This CDR3 is 20 amino acids long. Per the germline V gene, CDR1 is LGHNA and CDR2 is YNFKEQ. CDR3 region: CASSQEGPPGWGGIGNEQFF. CDR3 in DNA: TGTGCCAGCAGCCAAGAGGGGCCCCCGGGTTGGGGGGGCATCGGTAATGAGCAGTTCTTC.

This clonotype was recorded many times. The chain uses TRBV12-3 or TRBV12-4 and TRBJ2-3; unclear D gene. CDR3 length: 12 residues. V lost 7 bases, J lost 0 bases, and 5 bases lay in between. The CDR3 DNA follows: TGTGCCAGCACCCCGAGCACAGATACGCAGTATTTT. It specifies CASTPSTDTQYF.

This clonotype was observed at least ten times. The chain is built from TRBV10-3 and TRBJ1-4; D may be TRBD1 (6 bases). CDR3 length: 13 residues. In germline, CDR1 is ENHRY, CDR2 SYGVKD. Trimming removed 9 bases from V and 8 bases from J, with 16 bases in between. In nucleotides, the CDR3 is TGTGCCATTTCTGACAGGATAGAAGAAAAACTGTTTTTT. Translated: CAISDRIEEKLFF.

The gene calls are TRBV5-8 and TRBJ1-4, with D possibly matching TRBD1 (6 bases). The CDR3 covers 13 residues. V lost 3 bases and J 7 bases, leaving 10 bases between the germline ends. Per germline, CDR1 SGHTS and CDR2 YDEGEE. CDR3 DNA: TGTGCCAGCAGCTCCACCAGGGGTGAAAAACTGTTTTTT. Protein: CASSSTRGEKLFF.

This clonotype was counted ten times or more. This sequence joins TRBV6-2 or TRBV6-3 and TRBJ2-2; the D call may be TRBD1 or TRBD2 (5 bases each). The CDR3 extends over 14 amino acids. V shed 0 bases and J shed 5 bases, with 7 bases lying between them. Germline V gene lookup returns CDR1 MNHEY and CDR2 SVGEGT. The CDR3 coding sequence is TGTGCCAGCAGTTACTCGGGGGTAACCGGGGAGCTGTTTTTT. It codes for CASSYSGVTGELFF.

This clonotype was picked up many times. This sequence joins TRBV7-2 and TRBJ2-7, with TRBD2 matching 7 bases. The trim removed 1 base at V and 3 bases at J, leaving 3 bases unmatched. The CDR3 is 14 residues long. Germline loops: CDR1 SGHTA, CDR2 FQGNSA. CDR3: CASSLDGGSYEQYF. In DNA, the CDR3 is TGTGCCAGCAGCTTAGACGGGGGGAGCTACGAGCAGTACTTC.

There are a few counts of this clonotype. The genes are TRBV7-2 and TRBJ2-1; TRBD2 agrees at 12 bases. With V trimmed by 3 bases and J by 4 bases, 7 bases remained unmatched. Germline V gives CDR1 SGHTA, CDR2 FQGNSA. CDR3 length equals 17 residues. The DNA of the CDR3 is TGTGCCAGCAGCTTTAAAACAGGACTAGCGGGATACAATGAGCAGTTCTTC. Translating gives CASSFKTGLAGYNEQFF.

In its sample, this clonotype was seen once. A much larger clone lies a single base off, so this may be a read error. The chain carries TRBV7-9 and TRBJ2-7, with 8 bases matching TRBD2. Germline V gene data show CDR1 as SEHNR and CDR2 as FQNEAQ (reference sequence). This CDR3 region has 15 residues. CDR3 loop: CANSSGREAAYEQYF. For the CDR3, the DNA is TGTGCCAACAGCTCCGGGCGGGAGGCGGCCTACGAGCAGTACTTC. The whole variable domain, filled in from reference TRBV7-9 and TRBJ2-7, reads DTGVSQNPRHKITKRGQNVTFRCDPISEHNRLYWYRQTLGQGPEFLTYFQNEAQLEKSRLLSDRFSAERPKGSFSTLEIQRTEQGDSAMYLCANSSGREAAYEQYFGPGTRLTVT.

This clonotype occurred many times. The chain employs TRBV29-1 and TRBJ1-2; the D is unclear. The CDR3 loop spans 12 amino acids. The ends were cut back, 5 bases at V and 7 bases at J, with 14 bases in the middle. CDR1 and CDR2 (germline): SQVTM, ANQGSEA. This CDR3 is CSVREIYGGYTF. The CDR3 DNA reads as TGCAGCGTTAGAGAGATTTATGGTGGCTACACCTTC.

The rearrangement joins TRBV7-9 to TRBJ2-3, with TRBD2 matching over 7 bases. The CDR3 totals 15 residues. Unmatched junction bases numbered 8, after V lost 5 bases and J lost 3 bases. Per germline, CDR1 SEHNR and CDR2 FQNEAQ (reference sequence). The chain's CDR3 is CASSVGLRATDTQYF. For the CDR3, the DNA is TGTGCCAGCAGCGTGGGACTAAGGGCGACAGATACGCAGTATTTT.

This clonotype was seen repeatedly, ten times or more. The junction and the germline gene differ at one end; a read error may be behind it. The chain has TRBV7-2 and TRBJ2-1; D unclear. Germline CDR1 reads SGHTA; CDR2 reads FQGNSA. The CDR3 is 13 residues long. In DNA, the CDR3 is TGTGCCAGCAGCGCCCCGAATAGCCTCCCGCAGATCTTC. Translating it yields CASSAPNSLPQIF.